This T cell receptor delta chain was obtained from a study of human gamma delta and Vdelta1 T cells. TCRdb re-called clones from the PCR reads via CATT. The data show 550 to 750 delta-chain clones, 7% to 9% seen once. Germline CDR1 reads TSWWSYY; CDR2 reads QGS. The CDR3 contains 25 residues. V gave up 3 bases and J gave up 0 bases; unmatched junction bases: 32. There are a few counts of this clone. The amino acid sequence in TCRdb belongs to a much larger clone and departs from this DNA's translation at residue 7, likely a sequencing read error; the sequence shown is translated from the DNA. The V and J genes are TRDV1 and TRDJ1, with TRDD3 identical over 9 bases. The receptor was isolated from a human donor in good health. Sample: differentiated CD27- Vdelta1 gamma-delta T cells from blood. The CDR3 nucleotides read TGTGCTCTTGGGGAGGCCTCATCCTTCCTCGCTTTTTTACTGGGGGACCTCCCCAACACCGATAAACTCATCTTT. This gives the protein CALGEASSFLAFLLGDLPNTDKLIF.